The rows below give T cell receptor beta chains drawn from one sample of a study of cytomegalovirus exposure and HLA in healthy donors. The method was immunoSEQ multiplex PCR; TCRdb's version includes in-frame clones alone and lacks a portion of them. The table lists around 190,000 clones, around three quarters of them singletons, with around 4.3% in the top ten. The sample consisted of PBMCs. These receptors were obtained from a woman under 40 in good health and CMV-seropositive. CDR3s include the opening cysteine and the closing phenylalanine or tryptophan. Fields, in order: clone size, J gene, V gene, CDR3 length, D gene, CDR3 DNA, CDR3 protein. The D gene is left open where the match is weak. Part of the rows lack a size; the others show once, few, many or a class for expanded clones.

few	TRBJ2-2	TRBV14	18	NA	TGTGCCAGCAGCCAAGTTGTCGCCGGGTTGGTGAACACCGGGGAGCTGTTTTTT	CASSQVVAGLVNTGELFF
few	TRBJ2-7	TRBV5-1	14	NA	TGCGCCAGCTCCCCGAGGAGGGCTTCCCACGAGCAGTACTTC	CASSPRRASHEQYF
NA	TRBJ2-4	TRBV6-5	15	NA	TGTGCCAGCAGTTACTCGAACCCTGAACTGAGCATTCAGTACTTC	CASSYSNPELSIQYF
NA	TRBJ1-3	TRBV2	17	NA	TGTGCCAGCAGGGTACGACAGATATGGGGCGAAGGAAACACCATATATTTT	CASRVRQIWGEGNTIYF
once	TRBJ1-2	TRBV6-5	14	TRBD1	TGTGCCAGCAGTTCCTCGGACAGGGACTATGGCTACACCTTC	CASSSSDRDYGYTF
NA	TRBJ2-2	TRBV11-3	18	TRBD1	TGTGCCAGCAGCTCGAGAAACTGGGACAGGGGAGTTCCCGGGGAGCTGTTTTTT	CASSSRNWDRGVPGELFF
NA	TRBJ1-4	TRBV25-1	17	TRBD1	TGTGCCAGCAGCCTTGAGGGACAGGGATTTTCTAATGAAAAACTGTTTTTT	CASSLEGQGFSNEKLFF
NA	TRBJ2-5	TRBV10-1	17	TRBD1	TGCGCCAGCAGTGGAAGGGTCCTTACAGGGGTTTGGGGGATTGGGTACTTC	CASSGRVLTGVWGIGYF
NA	TRBJ1-5	TRBV4-3	15	NA	TGCGCCAGCAGCCAAGATGCCCAGAGCAATCAGCCCCAGCATTTT	CASSQDAQSNQPQHF
NA	TRBJ2-1	TRBV11-2	17	TRBD2	TGTGCCAGCAGCATCAGACTAGCGGCAAGCTCCTACAATGAGCAGTTCTTC	CASSIRLAASSYNEQFF
NA	TRBJ2-5	TRBV6-5	13	NA	TGTGCCAGCAGCTGGACAGCCCAAGAGACCCAGTACTTC	CASSWTAQETQYF
NA	TRBJ2-7	TRBV6-1	15	TRBD1	TGTGCCAGCAGGGGACAGGGGGCGCGGTCCCACGAGCAGTACTTC	CASRGQGARSHEQYF
NA	TRBJ1-4	TRBV9	16	NA	TGTGCCAGCAGCGCGGGAGGCGGGACGACTAATGAAAAACTGTTTTTT	CASSAGGGTTNEKLFF
NA	TRBJ2-7	TRBV2	14	NA	TGTGCCAGCAGTGAAAGTCGTACTACCTACGAGCAGTACTTC	CASSESRTTYEQYF
NA	TRBJ2-1	TRBV7-6	13	NA	TGTGCCAGCAGCCTACTAACAAGGGGTGAGCAGTTCTTC	CASSLLTRGEQFF
NA	TRBJ2-5	TRBV6-5	15	TRBD1	TGTGCCAGCTCTCTGACAGGGGGGAACGCGGAGACCCAGTACTTC	CASSLTGGNAETQYF
once	TRBJ2-2	TRBV2	14	NA	TGTGCCAGCACCGCCGGGACTTCTACCGGGGAGCTGTTTTTT	CASTAGTSTGELFF
NA	TRBJ1-5	TRBV7-8	16	NA	TGTGCCAGCAGCTTAAGTTTGGGCGGGGCCGGGCAGCCCCAGCATTTT	CASSLSLGGAGQPQHF
NA	TRBJ2-1	TRBV27	16	TRBD2	TGTGCCAGCACCGTATCTCTCGGGAGGGGCATTCGTGAGCAGTTCTTC	CASTVSLGRGIREQFF
few	TRBJ2-1	TRBV13	17	TRBD2	TGTGCCAGCAGCTTAGGTGGACTAGCGGGGATAGGTAATGAGCAGTTCTTC	CASSLGGLAGIGNEQFF
NA	TRBJ2-7	TRBV4-3	14	TRBD1	TGCGCCAGCAGCGCGGGACAGGGACGCTACGAGCAGTACTTC	CASSAGQGRYEQYF
NA	TRBJ1-1	TRBV7-9	14	NA	TGTGCCAGCAGCCGTGGGGGGTTGATGGCTGAAGCTTTCTTT	CASSRGGLMAEAFF
NA	TRBJ2-7	TRBV2	15	NA	TGTGCCAGCAGCTATATAGCGGAGAGCTCCTACGAGCAGTACTTC	CASSYIAESSYEQYF
few	TRBJ2-1	TRBV2	11	NA	TGTGCCATACAGGATTACAATGAGCAGTTCTTC	CAIQDYNEQFF
NA	TRBJ2-1	TRBV15	16	TRBD2	TGTGCCACCAGCAGGGGGACTAGCGGGAGGGGAAATGAGCAGTTCTTC	CATSRGTSGRGNEQFF
NA	TRBJ2-7	TRBV11-3	14	NA	TGTGCCAGCAGCTTAGTAACTAGATCCTACGAGCAGTACTTC	CASSLVTRSYEQYF
NA	TRBJ1-2	TRBV6-6	13	TRBD1	TGTGCCAGCACCGCAGGACAGGGGGGTGGCTACACCTTC	CASTAGQGGGYTF
NA	TRBJ2-3	TRBV11-2	14	TRBD1	TGTGCCAGCAGCCCCGTAGGGGGCGAGGATACGCAGTATTTT	CASSPVGGEDTQYF
few	TRBJ2-5	TRBV11-2	12	NA	TGTGCCAGCAGCCCCAGTGGAGAGACCCAGTACTTC	CASSPSGETQYF
NA	TRBJ2-7	TRBV7-6	14	TRBD2	TGTGCCAGCAGCTTGGGGGGGGGAACCTACGAGCAGTACTTC	CASSLGGGTYEQYF
NA	TRBJ2-1	TRBV5-4	13	NA	TGTGCCAGCAGCCGAGAGGGCCCCAATGAGCAGTTCTTC	CASSREGPNEQFF
NA	TRBJ2-5	TRBV6-6	15	NA	TGTGCCAGCAGTTACGGCCAGGGATTTGGAGAGACCCAGTACTTC	CASSYGQGFGETQYF
NA	TRBJ1-2	TRBV29-1	15	NA	TGCAGCGTTGTACACTTCGGACAGCTCAACTATGGCTACACCTTC	CSVVHFGQLNYGYTF
NA	TRBJ1-1	TRBV6-5	13	NA	TGTGCCAGCAAGGACAGTTTGAACACTGAAGCTTTCTTT	CASKDSLNTEAFF
NA	TRBJ2-5	TRBV2	13	NA	TGTGCCAGCAGTGATACGGGTCAAGAGACCCAGTACTTC	CASSDTGQETQYF
few	TRBJ1-3	TRBV10-1	16	NA	TGCGCCAGCAGAGACATTTACTCAAGGACTGGAAACACCATATATTTT	CASRDIYSRTGNTIYF
NA	TRBJ2-1	TRBV7-2	15	TRBD2	TGTGCCAGCAGCCGAACCCCCGCGGGGGTCAATGAGCAGTTCTTC	CASSRTPAGVNEQFF
few	TRBJ1-1	TRBV18	15	TRBD1	TGTGCCAGCTCACCCAGAAACAGGGGGCGGCTTGAAGCTTTCTTT	CASSPRNRGRLEAFF
NA	TRBJ2-3	TRBV5-8	16	TRBD2	TGTGCCAGCAGCTTTGGACTAGCGGGAGAGGTTGATACGCAGTATTTT	CASSFGLAGEVDTQYF
NA	TRBJ1-2	TRBV4-1	15	NA	TGCGCCAGCAGCCAAGAGACACGACGCCGCTATGGCTACACCTTC	CASSQETRRRYGYTF